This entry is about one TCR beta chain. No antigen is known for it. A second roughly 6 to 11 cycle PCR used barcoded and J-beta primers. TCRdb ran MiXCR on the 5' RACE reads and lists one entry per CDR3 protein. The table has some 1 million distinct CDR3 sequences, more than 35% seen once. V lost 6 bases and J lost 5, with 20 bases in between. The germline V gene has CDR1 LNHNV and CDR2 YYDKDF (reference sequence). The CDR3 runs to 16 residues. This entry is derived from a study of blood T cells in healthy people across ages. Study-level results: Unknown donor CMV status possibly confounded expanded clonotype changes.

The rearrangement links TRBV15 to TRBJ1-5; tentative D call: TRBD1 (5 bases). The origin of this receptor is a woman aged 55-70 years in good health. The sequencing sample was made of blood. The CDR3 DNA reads TGTGCCACCAGAAGGGAATTGGCGGGGACGGATCAGCCCCAGCATTTT. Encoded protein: CATRRELAGTDQPQHF.